The entry below gives a single TCR beta chain sequence along with its context. The antigen is not known. Germline lookup yields CDR1 SGDLS and CDR2 YYNGEE. This CDR3 region has 19 residues. V dropped 3 bases and J dropped 0 bases, with 19 bases sitting between them. Per the study methods: From ImmunoSEQ came sequences covering only the junction and carrying no quality scores, so filtering differed. Profiling relied on immunoSEQ multiplex PCR, and the TCRdb table lists in-frame clones only, not all of them. V, J and clone size are taken as reported in that table, and D and trimming were inferred from the DNA itself. The data show approximately 640,000 clones, less than 95% seen once. These data come from a study of shared clonotypes between healthy human individuals. Study context: Those who served as donors were a couple of women and three men between the ages of 18 and 49.

Study findings and constraints: Generation probabilities were higher for clonotypes shared across all four sorted-subset donors than for unshared ones. Exclusively blood specimens were collected; tissue repertoires likely differ.

The chain carries TRBV9 and TRBJ2-6; possibly TRBD1 or TRBD2 for D (5 bases each). This receptor was taken from a man aged 18-30 years in good health. Some clones in this sample may be carry-over from other donors' samples. Material for sequencing was memory CD8+ T cells from PBMCs. As to subset: CD45RO+ cells pooled with CCR7-negative TemRA cells. The CDR3 DNA is TGTGCCAGCAGCGGGGGCGGGCCGGTACTCGGCTCTGGGGCCAACGTCCTGACTTTC. Translated, it gives CASSGGGPVLGSGANVLTF. Full variable domain (rest looked up from reference TRBV9 and TRBJ2-6): DSGVTQTPKHLITATGQRVTLRCSPRSGDLSVYWYQQSLDQGLQFLIQYYNGEERAKGNILERFSAQQFPDLHSELNLSSLELGDSALYFCASSGGGPVLGSGANVLTFGAGSRLTVL.